A selection of T cell receptor beta chains follows, all from one sample in a study of CD8+ T cells in alopecia areata. Some clones are missing from TCRdb's copy, which holds only in-frame ones; the method was immunoSEQ multiplex PCR. The data contain about 160,000 clones, around 60% of them singletons. Sample: CD4+ T cells sorted from blood, taken at week 24, from a patient treated with tofacitinib. All receptors come from a human donor with alopecia areata. Both conserved end residues are part of each CDR3. Fields, in order: CDR3 DNA, CDR3 protein, CDR3 length, J gene, D gene, clone size, V gene. The D gene is left open where the match is weak. Size is stated for part of the rows, as once, few or many counts, or as a class when the clone is expanded.

DNA: TGTGCCAGCAGCTTGGCATCGGCTGGTGATACGCAGTATTTT
CDR3: CASSLASAGDTQYF
length: 14
J: TRBJ2-3
D: -
size: few
V: TRBV5-4

DNA: TGTGCCAGCACCTACCGGGGACAGGAGTACGAGCAGTACTTC
CDR3: CASTYRGQEYEQYF
length: 14
J: TRBJ2-7
D: TRBD1
size: once
V: TRBV6-6

DNA: TGCGCCAGCAGCTTGGAGGGACAGGCGAACACTGAAGCTTTCTTT
CDR3: CASSLEGQANTEAFF
length: 15
J: TRBJ1-1
D: TRBD1
size: -
V: TRBV5-1

DNA: TGCAGCGTTGAGGTCTTGGGGGACGAGCAGTACTTC
CDR3: CSVEVLGDEQYF
length: 12
J: TRBJ2-7
D: -
size: -
V: TRBV29-1

DNA: TGCGCCAGCAGCTTGGCCCCCAGGGATAGCAATCAGCCCCAGCATTTT
CDR3: CASSLAPRDSNQPQHF
length: 16
J: TRBJ1-5
D: -
size: -
V: TRBV5-1

DNA: TGTGCCAGCGGTAGCGAGACAGGGGGCGAGCAGTACTTC
CDR3: CASGSETGGEQYF
length: 13
J: TRBJ2-7
D: TRBD1
size: -
V: TRBV6-5

DNA: TGTGCCAGCAGGGACACCGGGGGGGTCAATCAGCCCCAGCATTTT
CDR3: CASRDTGGVNQPQHF
length: 15
J: TRBJ1-5
D: -
size: -
V: TRBV2

DNA: TGCAGCGTTGCCCTTTTAATCCACGAGCAGTTCTTC
CDR3: CSVALLIHEQFF
length: 12
J: TRBJ2-1
D: -
size: few
V: TRBV29-1

DNA: TGTGCCAGCAGTTCAGGACAGGGGGCGGCCTATGGCTACACCTTC
CDR3: CASSSGQGAAYGYTF
length: 15
J: TRBJ1-2
D: TRBD1
size: few
V: TRBV6-5

DNA: TGCGCCAGAATGACGACAGGGCCCTACAATGAGCAGTTCTTC
CDR3: CARMTTGPYNEQFF
length: 14
J: TRBJ2-1
D: TRBD1
size: -
V: TRBV5-1

DNA: TGTGCCACCAGCAGGTTTCTACAGGGGGGGACTGAAGCTTTCTTT
CDR3: CATSRFLQGGTEAFF
length: 15
J: TRBJ1-1
D: TRBD1
size: once
V: TRBV15

DNA: TGTGCCAGCAGTTTTTTCGTAAAGGATTCACCCCTCCACTTT
CDR3: CASSFFVKDSPLHF
length: 14
J: TRBJ1-6
D: -
size: -
V: TRBV27

DNA: TGCAGCGTAGAAGACAGGGACGAGGGTGAAAAACTGTTTTTT
CDR3: CSVEDRDEGEKLFF
length: 14
J: TRBJ1-4
D: TRBD1
size: few
V: TRBV29-1

DNA: TGCGCCAGCAGCTTGGAAGGCCGCGAGGGGGGCGAGCAGTACTTC
CDR3: CASSLEGREGGEQYF
length: 15
J: TRBJ2-7
D: -
size: -
V: TRBV5-1

DNA: TGTGCCAGTAGTATTCGGGGACTTGGCTACACCTTC
CDR3: CASSIRGLGYTF
length: 12
J: TRBJ1-2
D: -
size: -
V: TRBV19

DNA: TGTGCCAGCAGTGGACAGGGGGGTAACTATGGCTACACCTTC
CDR3: CASSGQGGNYGYTF
length: 14
J: TRBJ1-2
D: TRBD1
size: -
V: TRBV25-1

DNA: TGTGCCAGCAGGATGGACAGGGGTATCGTAAATGAGCAGTTCTTC
CDR3: CASRMDRGIVNEQFF
length: 15
J: TRBJ2-1
D: TRBD1
size: -
V: TRBV2

DNA: TGTGCCACCAAACAGGGGGTCACAGATACGCAGTATTTT
CDR3: CATKQGVTDTQYF
length: 13
J: TRBJ2-3
D: TRBD1
size: -
V: TRBV15

DNA: TGTGCCAGCAGTTATGCGGGGGGGGTCTCCTACGAGCAGTACTTC
CDR3: CASSYAGGVSYEQYF
length: 15
J: TRBJ2-7
D: TRBD2
size: -
V: TRBV6-6

DNA: TGTGCCAGCAGAACTCTAGACAGGGGGCACGAGCAGTACTTC
CDR3: CASRTLDRGHEQYF
length: 14
J: TRBJ2-7
D: TRBD1
size: few
V: TRBV6-5

DNA: TGTGCCAGCAGCTCACAGGGACCCGGGGCCAACGTCCTGACTTTC
CDR3: CASSSQGPGANVLTF
length: 15
J: TRBJ2-6
D: -
size: -
V: TRBV11-3

DNA: TGTGCCAGCCTCGACAGGGAGAACACCGGGGAGCTGTTTTTT
CDR3: CASLDRENTGELFF
length: 14
J: TRBJ2-2
D: TRBD1
size: many
V: TRBV2

DNA: TGTGCCAGCAGCTTTGCCCAGGCGGGCCACACAGATACGCAGTATTTT
CDR3: CASSFAQAGHTDTQYF
length: 16
J: TRBJ2-3
D: -
size: -
V: TRBV7-3

DNA: TGTGCCAGCCGGCTAGGGAGGTATGGCTACACCTTC
CDR3: CASRLGRYGYTF
length: 12
J: TRBJ1-2
D: -
size: -
V: TRBV6-5

DNA: TGTGCCAGCAGCTTACAGGGGGCTGGTACTGGGGCCAACGTCCTGACTTTC
CDR3: CASSLQGAGTGANVLTF
length: 17
J: TRBJ2-6
D: TRBD1
size: -
V: TRBV11-1

DNA: TGCAGCGTTGATCCTCTCCTGGAAAACATTCAGTACTTC
CDR3: CSVDPLLENIQYF
length: 13
J: TRBJ2-4
D: -
size: -
V: TRBV29-1

DNA: TGCGCCAGCACCCTCGGGGTAGCGACTGTACAAGAGACCCAGTACTTC
CDR3: CASTLGVATVQETQYF
length: 16
J: TRBJ2-5
D: -
size: once
V: TRBV5-1

DNA: TGTGCCAGCAGTCCACAGGGGGCGGAGGAGACCCAGTACTTC
CDR3: CASSPQGAEETQYF
length: 14
J: TRBJ2-5
D: TRBD1
size: -
V: TRBV6-1